This TCR beta chain appears in the sequencing data of a study of CD8 T cells in ankylosing spondylitis. This clonotype appeared a few times. Its matching antigen is unknown. Study findings and constraints: Earlier work had already found some motif variants in reactive arthritis synovial fluid and blood. In ankylosing spondylitis patients, matched synovial fluid reportedly showed significant enrichment of disease-linked clones. It appeared that ankylosing spondylitis blood was characterized by a TCR beta motif of several highly homologous variants.

Via MiXCR, TCRdb re-called the 5' RACE reads, giving one row per CDR3 protein. The data show approximately 300,000 distinct CDR3 sequences, with 6.5% to 10% seen just once and about 14% held by the top ten. The sequenced material came from blood, either unsorted or a sorted T cell fraction (not recorded which). This TCR derives from a male donor with ankylosing spondylitis.

The CDR3 here is CASSPPRGSVYNEQFF. Written as DNA, the CDR3 is TGTGCCAGCTCACCACCGAGGGGGTCCGTCTACAATGAGCAGTTCTTC. The chain couples TRBV18 to TRBJ2-1, with D possibly matching TRBD1 (6 bases). The CDR3 is 16 residues long. Germline V gene lookup returns CDR1 KGHSH and CDR2 LQKENI. V lost 0 bases and J 3 bases, leaving 12 bases between the germline ends.